This T cell receptor beta chain is drawn from a study of monozygotic twins with inflammatory bowel disease. Concerning this clonotype: No antigen is known for it.

Eight separate reactions per sample yielded the cDNA. With the 5' RACE reads reprocessed, TCRdb shows one record per CDR3 protein and no DNA. Seen in this sample are 440,000 or so distinct CDR3 sequences; the ten most common clones hold approximately 2.3%. General study points: Other individuals had fewer clonotypes in common with IBD patients than with healthy twins, especially with disease activity. The analysis did not separate different T cell subtypes.

The length of the CDR3 is 13 residues. Germline lookup yields CDR1 MDHEN and CDR2 SYDVKM. The sequencing input was blood. The clonotype comes from a human donor with ulcerative colitis or Crohn's disease, or a healthy co-twin of an affected twin (not recorded which). This chain joins TRBV28 and TRBJ1-2; TCRdb calls TRBD1, which cannot be checked without DNA. The CDR3 loop reads CASRGQPNYGYTF.